This TCR beta chain was identified in a study of T cells in Graves' hyperthyroidism and ophthalmopathy (dated by TCRdb to the late 2010s). About the study as a whole: Peripheral blood samples were taken at the time of initial diagnosis, prior to any treatment. TCR V-J signatures able to tell the groups apart were searched for in a discovery cohort of approximately 95 patients, of whom around 43 had Graves' ophthalmopathy and 55 to 65 had stable Graves' hyperthyroidism. Whether ophthalmopathy could be predicted prospectively was tested in an independent validation cohort made up of 18 to 20 hyperthyroidism patients plus 17 patients who later progressed to ophthalmopathy. The approximately 97 discovery patients were randomly divided into training and test sets at a 7:3 ratio. In more than 5 Graves' hyperthyroidism patients, the study also compared T-cell repertoires from thyroid tissue with T-cell repertoires from blood. After sampling, hyperthyroidism patients received methimazole starting at 30 mg daily, and ophthalmopathy patients received high-dose intravenous methylprednisolone. The paper describes TCR Vbeta CDR3 sequencing of around 140 peripheral blood samples, made up of under 50 ophthalmopathy patients, 70 to 75 hyperthyroidism patients and about 17 progressor patients.

Beyond this particular receptor, the publication reports: A 13 V-J signature model separated ophthalmopathy from stable hyperthyroidism, with 87.88% sensitivity and roughly 81% specificity in cross-validation and 80%/75% in testing. In validation, the model predicted progression to ophthalmopathy with approximately 70% sensitivity and approximately 78% specificity, a median of about 6 months before onset. No statistical method was used to fix the sample size in advance, and group allocation was not hidden from the investigators. Blood samples also contained most of the expanded thyroid clonotypes (frequency above 0.001), which suggests that blood repertoires may reflect thyroid immune responses.

Amplification of TCR beta CDR3 regions was carried out from RNA transcripts. The first round of RT-PCR for the TCR CDR3 was performed with the HTBI primer set and the Qiagen OneStep RT-PCR kit. Libraries were constructed in a second round of multiplex PCR, after which size selection and purification were performed. The libraries were sequenced on an Illumina HiSeq2000 using paired-end 100 bp reads. In the paper's pipeline: SOAPnuke was used to process the raw data, removing reads that contained adapters or uncalled bases, had a mean Phred below 15, or lacked an exact match to the constant primer or identifier. High-quality paired reads were merged with COPE v1.2.5, and unique nucleotide sequences were defined as clonotypes. MiTCR v1.1 was used to align clonotypes to the IMGT TRBV, TRBD and TRBJ reference segments. Analysis was restricted to V-J combinations with a frequency above 0.0001, which covered roughly 99% of repertoires. A TCS score was defined as the ratio between F50 (clonal expansion) and ExV (chaos), using BLOSUM62-based TCRdist between CDR3 peptides within each V-J. Welch's t-statistics and random forest reduced roughly 500 V-J features to about 12, which were used in a naive Bayes classifier (R e1071). TCRdb handled the public reads itself, with Q25 trimming in fastp and clone calling in MiXCR, and kept productive beta chains. Rows are combined by CDR3 protein, so each entry shows the most common genes and DNA. The V and J calls, along with clone size, are taken from TCRdb and not from the paper's own processing. The sample profile shows about 290,000 distinct CDR3 sequences; approximately 15% of them were found once. The top ten clones comprise 7% to 9.5% of the sample.

A patient counted as having stable Graves' hyperthyroidism if no progression to ophthalmopathy occurred over 18 months of follow-up. Hyperthyroidism patients were aged 18 to 65 years and newly diagnosed, with disease duration of less than 2 months. The study excluded patients with uncontrolled infections, other autoimmune diseases, pregnancy or lactation. Diagnoses relied on clinical symptoms, serum thyroxine and TRAb, thyroid ultrasound and orbital computed tomography. PBMCs were separated from under 11 ml of fresh peripheral blood using Ficoll-Paque density gradient centrifugation. Trizol reagent was used to extract total RNA, and RNA quality was then checked on an Agilent 2100 Bioanalyzer. Looking up the germline V gene (reference sequence) yields CDR1 LGHDT and CDR2 YNNKEL. Trimming leaves V shorter by 5 bases and J shorter by 7 bases, with the junction holding 10 bases beyond the gene matches. From its cysteine to its phenylalanine, the CDR3 spans 15 amino acids. Of all the DNA, just the CDR3 is kept, 45 bases in frame from base 1.

Ten or more counts support this clonotype. Which antigen it targets is not known. No base-level quality is on record; no much larger clone is a single base apart. The chain couples TRBV3-1 to TRBJ2-1; 8 nucleotides in the junction match TRBD2. The sequenced material came from blood. The source of this sequence is a woman in her thirties or forties with Graves' hyperthyroidism. CDR3 protein: CASSFPGGANNEQFF. The sequenced DNA: TGTGCCAGCAGCTTTCCGGGGGGGGCTAATAATGAGCAGTTCTTC.